This T cell receptor (beta chain) was observed in a study of Ad26.COV2.S vaccination and SARS-CoV-2 variants. Study-wide context: Ad26.COV2.S shots went into the muscle once or twice, 56 days apart. Study outcomes and limitations: Comparable non-spike TCR breadth was observed in vaccine and placebo recipients.

Only in-frame clones appear in the TCRdb table, and some are missing; sequencing was by immunoSEQ multiplex PCR. The data hold 400,000 to 450,000 clones, with 90% observed a single time. Remarks on this clone: What it binds is unknown.

CDR3 length: 11 amino acids. Per germline, CDR1 SGHTA and CDR2 FQGNSA. V was pared by 5 bases and J by 3 bases, with 5 bases between. Treatment meaning: roughly 19 received Ad26.COV2.S at low or high dose, single or two shots; roughly 5 received placebo; per-sample allocation not given. The study sampled participants on day 63 after the first vaccine or placebo injection. At a Boston site, the person donating was an adult of 18-55 years. What was given as vaccine was an Ad26 vector encoding Wuhan-strain SARS-CoV-2 spike. The receptor's source is a person aged 18-65 years who received the Ad26.COV2.S COVID-19 vaccine or a placebo. This chain connects TRBV7-2 to TRBJ2-7; no clear D gene. The sample in question was peripheral blood, obtained in a trial of Ad26.COV2.S vaccine versus placebo. Written as DNA, the CDR3 is TGTGCCAGCAGCCCCAACTACGAGCAGTACTTC. It is translated as CASSPNYEQYF.